Reported below is one T cell receptor beta chain. Measured with immunoSEQ multiplex PCR; TCRdb has only the in-frame clones, and not every one. The sample contains 170,000 or so clones, about 88% of which appear only once. This sample was taken from a study of blood T cell repertoires in COVID-19. Losses at the gene ends were 1 base for V and 7 bases for J; bases not matched to a gene: 10. From germline, CDR1 is LGHDT and CDR2 YNNKEL (reference sequence). The CDR3 has 17 residues. Sequencing input: PBMCs or T cells enriched from blood (not recorded which). The TCR sequence derives from a woman between 50 and 59 years old who had recovered from COVID-19. The gene calls are TRBV3-1 (or the pseudogene TRBV3-2) and TRBJ2-1; 10 nucleotides line up with TRBD2. This CDR3 is CASSQGALAGVRNEQFF. The CDR3 DNA reads as TGTGCCAGCAGCCAAGGGGCGCTAGCGGGAGTTCGAAATGAGCAGTTCTTC.